The sequence of this TCR beta chain was determined in a study of identical twins. Broader study findings: Beta out-of-frame sequences showed weaker excess twin sharing.

The germline V and J ends were trimmed by 3 bases and 1 base, with 9 bases remaining between them. The CDR3 runs to 13 residues. Germline V gene lookup returns CDR1 DFQATT and CDR2 SNEGSKA (reference sequence). A single record per CDR3 protein comes from TCRdb applying MiXCR to the 5' RACE reads. This sample has 1.5 million or so distinct CDR3 sequences, with under 35% found just once. This clonotype was picked up a small number of times. As yet, its antigen is unknown. This TCR was sampled from a newborn girl in good health. Sequenced: cord blood. The J gene is TRBJ2-5, the V gene TRBV20-1; the D gene is possibly TRBD1 (6 bases). The CDR3 is CSARGAVQETQYF. The CDR3 nucleotides read TGCAGTGCTAGGGGGGCAGTCCAAGAGACCCAGTACTTC.